Sequencing of this T cell receptor (beta chain) was carried out in a study of T cell changes during pregnancy in multiple sclerosis. This clone showed up just once. Assay used: immunoSEQ multiplex PCR; TCRdb lists only in-frame clones, some missing. The sample contains 84,000 or so clones, over 90% of which appear only once. V was clipped by 0 bases and J by 1 base; unmatched bases: 4. This CDR3 is built from 16 residues. Germline V gene data show CDR1 as MNHEY and CDR2 as SMNVEV (reference sequence). This sample comprised peripheral blood, obtained in the third trimester of pregnancy. The receptor comes from a female donor with multiple sclerosis, enrolled in a pregnancy study. V and J are TRBV27 and TRBJ1-1; 8 bases are a match to TRBD1. CDR3 DNA sequence: TGTGCCAGCAGTTTATCTGCCGGGACAGGGAACACTGAAGCTTTCTTT. Translated: CASSLSAGTGNTEAFF.